Below are 8 T cell receptor beta chains sequenced from a single sample in a study of T cells in Graves' hyperthyroidism and ophthalmopathy. TCR beta CDR3 regions were amplified from RNA transcripts. First-round RT-PCR of the TCR CDR3 relied on the HTBI primer set. MiXCR was run by TCRdb on the multiplex PCR reads, yielding one entry per CDR3 protein. This table has some 800,000 distinct CDR3 sequences, over 35% appearing once. Specimen: blood. The source is a man younger than 35 with Graves' hyperthyroidism.

J is TRBJ2-7 and V is TRBV10-3; the match to TRBD2 covers 7 bases. The CDR3 totals 13 residues. Germline-derived CDR1 and CDR2 are ENHRY and SYGVKD. The V gene end was trimmed by 10 bases and the J gene end by 2 bases; junction bases not matched to a gene: 8. The CDR3, as DNA: TGTGCCAGCAGGGCACGGGGGGCCTACGAGCAGTACTTC. This encodes CASRARGAYEQYF.

In regard to this clonotype: A much larger clonotype is one base distant, so this may be a read error. The chain uses TRBV5-4 and TRBJ1-5; D remains unclear. V was shortened by 2 bases and J by 9 bases, with 12 bases between the two germline ends. CDR3 length: 13 residues. CDR1 and CDR2 from the germline V gene are SGHNT and YYREEE (reference sequence). The CDR3 DNA follows: TGTGCCAGCAGCTTAGCCTTAAGTGGGCCCCAGCATTTT. Amino acids: CASSLALSGPQHF.

The rearrangement uses TRBV5-1 and TRBJ2-1; D not certain. Germline V gene sequence: CDR1 SGHRS, CDR2 YFSETQ. The CDR3 spans 14 residues. V dropped 0 bases and J dropped 6 bases, with 10 bases sitting between them. The CDR3 nucleotides read TGCGCCAGCAGCTTGGGCCGCGGTGGCAATGAGCAGTTCTTC. Residues: CASSLGRGGNEQFF.

The V and J genes are TRBV15 and TRBJ1-1; D gene ambiguous. Germline assignment: CDR1 LNHNV and CDR2 YYDKDF (reference sequence). The CDR3 totals 12 residues. V gave up 3 bases and J gave up 3 bases, with 5 bases separating them. Here the CDR3 reads CATSSDDTEAFF. The CDR3, as DNA: TGTGCCACCAGCAGTGACGACACTGAAGCTTTCTTT. Together with reference TRBV15 and TRBJ1-1, the CDR3 gives the full variable domain: DAMVIQNPRYQVTQFGKPVTLSCSQTLNHNVMYWYQQKSSQAPKLLFHYYDKDFNNEADTPDNFQSRRPNTSFCFLDIRSPGLGDTAMYLCATSSDDTEAFFGQGTRLTVV.

Concerning this clonotype itself: The junction shows a germline mismatch at one end, possibly a read error. This chain links TRBV5-1 with TRBJ2-5, with 10 bases matching TRBD2. This CDR3 is 13 amino acids long. Germline CDR1 SGHRS, CDR2 YFSETQ. CDR3 nucleotide sequence: TGCGCCAGCAGCAGCGGGGGGGGAGAGGCCCAGTACTTC. This codes for CASSSGGGEAQYF.

The chain couples TRBV5-4 to TRBJ1-1; the D is unclear. CDR1 is SGHNT, CDR2 YYREEE, per germline (reference sequence). This CDR3 is built from 13 residues. The V and J ends lost 0 bases and 6 bases respectively, with 9 bases between them. CDR3 protein: CASSLESQSEAFF. CDR3 in DNA: TGTGCCAGCAGCTTGGAAAGTCAGTCTGAAGCTTTCTTT. Variable domain in full (rest from reference TRBV5-4 and TRBJ1-1): ETGVTQSPTHLIKTRGQQVTLRCSSQSGHNTVSWYQQALGQGPQFIFQYYREEENGRGNFPPRFSGLQFPNYSSELNVNALELDDSALYLCASSLESQSEAFFGQGTRLTVV.

The chain has TRBV2 and TRBJ1-5, with D possibly being TRBD1 (6 bases). CDR1 and CDR2 from the germline V gene are SNHLY and FYNNEI. The CDR3 is 14 amino acids. The germline V and J ends were trimmed by 6 bases and 5 bases, with 14 bases remaining between them. CDR3 loop: CASSRGGSHQPQHF. The CDR3 DNA reads as TGTGCCAGCAGCCGAGGGGGATCCCATCAGCCCCAGCATTTT.

This clonotype was seen at least ten times. The chain has TRBV12-3 or TRBV12-4 and TRBJ1-6; D gene ambiguous. Trimming pared 6 bases from V and 2 bases from J, leaving 5 bases between. CDR3 length: 13 residues. The CDR3 DNA reads TGTGCCAGCAGGGCCACCTATAATTCACCCCTCCACTTT. This codes for CASRATYNSPLHF.